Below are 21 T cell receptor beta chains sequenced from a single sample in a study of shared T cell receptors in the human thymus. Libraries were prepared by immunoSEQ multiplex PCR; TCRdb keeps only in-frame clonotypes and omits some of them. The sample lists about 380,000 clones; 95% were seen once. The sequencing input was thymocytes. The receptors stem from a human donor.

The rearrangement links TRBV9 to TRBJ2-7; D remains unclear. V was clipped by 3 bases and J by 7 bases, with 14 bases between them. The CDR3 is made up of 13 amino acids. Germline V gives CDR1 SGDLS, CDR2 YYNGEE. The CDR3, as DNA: TGTGCCAGCAGCGACAGAATGCATTCGGAGCAGTACTTC. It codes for CASSDRMHSEQYF.

CDR3 sequence: CAISPTRSYNEQFF. The CDR3 region has the DNA TGTGCCATCAGCCCGACCCGCTCCTACAATGAGCAGTTCTTC. The genes are TRBV10-3 and TRBJ2-1; D call uncertain. The CDR3 has 14 amino acids. V was trimmed by 6 bases and J by 0 bases, leaving 9 bases between them. Germline V gene lookup returns CDR1 ENHRY and CDR2 SYGVKD.

The chain's CDR3 is CASSSRQGNEQYF. The CDR3, as DNA: TGTGCCAGCAGCTCCCGACAGGGGAATGAGCAGTACTTC. The V gene is TRBV7-3, the J gene TRBJ2-7, with 8 bases aligning to TRBD1. With 4 bases clipped from V and 7 bases from J, the junction kept 6 bases outside the gene matches. Germline lookup yields CDR1 SGHTA and CDR2 FQGTGA. CDR3 length: 13 amino acids.

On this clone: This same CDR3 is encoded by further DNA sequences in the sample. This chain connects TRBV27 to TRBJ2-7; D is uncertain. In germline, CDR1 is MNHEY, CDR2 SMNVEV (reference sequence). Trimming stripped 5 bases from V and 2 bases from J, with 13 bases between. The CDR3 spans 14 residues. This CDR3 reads CASSPRTLTYEQYF. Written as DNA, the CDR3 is TGTGCCAGCAGTCCCCGGACCCTAACCTACGAGCAGTACTTC.

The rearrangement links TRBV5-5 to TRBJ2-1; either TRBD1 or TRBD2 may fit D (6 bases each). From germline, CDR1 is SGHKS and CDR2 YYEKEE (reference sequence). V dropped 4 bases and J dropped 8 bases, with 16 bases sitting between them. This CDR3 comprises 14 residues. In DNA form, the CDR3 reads TGTGCCAGCAGCCGGAGGGGGGTGAGGGATGAGCAGTTCTTC. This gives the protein CASSRRGVRDEQFF.

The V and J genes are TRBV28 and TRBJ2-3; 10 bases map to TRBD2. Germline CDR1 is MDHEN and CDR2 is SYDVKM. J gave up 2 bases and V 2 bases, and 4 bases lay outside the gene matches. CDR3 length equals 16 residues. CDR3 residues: CASSLPLAGVTDTQYF. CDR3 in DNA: TGTGCCAGCAGTTTACCCCTAGCGGGAGTCACAGATACGCAGTATTTT.

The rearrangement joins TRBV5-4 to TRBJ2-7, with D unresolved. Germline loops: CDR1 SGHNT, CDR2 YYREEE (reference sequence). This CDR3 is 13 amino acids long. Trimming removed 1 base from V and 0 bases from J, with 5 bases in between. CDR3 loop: CASSLPSSYEQYF. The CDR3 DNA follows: TGTGCCAGCAGCTTGCCGAGCTCCTACGAGCAGTACTTC.

The CDR3 here is CASRDRVGVKQFF. The DNA of the CDR3 is TGTGCCAGCAGGGACAGGGTTGGTGTGAAGCAGTTCTTC. The genes are TRBV6-1 and TRBJ2-1; 8 bases agree with TRBD1. The CDR3 loop spans 13 amino acids. The V segment lost 6 bases and the J segment 11 bases; nucleotides outside the gene matches: 9. Germline CDR1 reads MNHNS; CDR2 reads SASEGT.

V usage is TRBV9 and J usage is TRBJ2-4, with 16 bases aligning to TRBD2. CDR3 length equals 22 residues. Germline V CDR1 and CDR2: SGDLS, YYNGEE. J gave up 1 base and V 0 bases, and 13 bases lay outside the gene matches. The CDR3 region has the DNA TGTGCCAGCAGCGTAGGGGGGACTAGCGGGAGGGCCCCCCATGGGGCCAAAAACATTCAGTACTTC. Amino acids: CASSVGGTSGRAPHGAKNIQYF.

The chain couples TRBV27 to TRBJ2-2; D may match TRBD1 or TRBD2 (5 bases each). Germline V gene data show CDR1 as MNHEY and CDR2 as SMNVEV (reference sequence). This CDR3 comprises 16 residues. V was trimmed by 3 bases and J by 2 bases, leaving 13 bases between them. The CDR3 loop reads CASSFAVGTNTGELFF. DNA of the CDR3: TGTGCCAGCAGTTTCGCAGTAGGGACCAACACCGGGGAGCTGTTTTTT.

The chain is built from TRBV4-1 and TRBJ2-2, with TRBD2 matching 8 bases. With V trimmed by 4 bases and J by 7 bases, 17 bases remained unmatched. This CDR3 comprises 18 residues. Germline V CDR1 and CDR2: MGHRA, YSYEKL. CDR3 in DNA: TGCGCCAGCAGCCCCCGGCATCTAGAGCGGGAGTTGGACGGGGAGCTGTTTTTT. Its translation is CASSPRHLERELDGELFF.

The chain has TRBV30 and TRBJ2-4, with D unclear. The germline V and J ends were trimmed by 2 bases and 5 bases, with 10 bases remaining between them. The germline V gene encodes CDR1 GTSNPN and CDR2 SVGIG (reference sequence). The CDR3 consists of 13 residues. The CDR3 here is CAWSIGGQNIQYF. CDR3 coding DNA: TGTGCCTGGAGTATCGGCGGACAAAACATTCAGTACTTC.

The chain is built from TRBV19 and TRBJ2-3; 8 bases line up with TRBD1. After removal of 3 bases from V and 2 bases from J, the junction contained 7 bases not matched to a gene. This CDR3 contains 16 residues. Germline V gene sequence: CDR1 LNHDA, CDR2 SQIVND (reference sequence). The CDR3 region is CASSIRTGGHTDTQYF. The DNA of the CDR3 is TGTGCCAGTAGTATTAGAACAGGGGGGCACACAGATACGCAGTATTTT. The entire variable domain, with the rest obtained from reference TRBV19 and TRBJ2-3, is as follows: DGGITQSPKYLFRKEGQNVTLSCEQNLNHDAMYWYRQDPGQGLRLIYYSQIVNDFQKGDIAEGYSVSREKKESFPLTVTSAQKNPTAFYLCASSIRTGGHTDTQYFGPGTRLTVL.

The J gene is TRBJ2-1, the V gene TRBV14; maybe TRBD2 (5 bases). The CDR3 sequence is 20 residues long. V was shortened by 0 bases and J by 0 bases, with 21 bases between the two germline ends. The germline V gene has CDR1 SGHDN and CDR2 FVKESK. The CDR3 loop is CASSQDADSRPLSSYNEQFF. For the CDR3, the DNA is TGTGCCAGCAGCCAAGACGCGGACTCCCGGCCTCTGAGCTCCTACAATGAGCAGTTCTTC.

The DNA of the CDR3 is TGCGCCAGCAGCCCGGACAGAGGCTACGAGCAGTACTTC. It specifies CASSPDRGYEQYF. The V gene is TRBV4-1, the J gene TRBJ2-7, with D possibly TRBD1 on 6 matching bases. The V and J ends lost 4 bases and 3 bases respectively, with 10 bases between them. This CDR3 comprises 13 residues. Per germline, CDR1 MGHRA and CDR2 YSYEKL.

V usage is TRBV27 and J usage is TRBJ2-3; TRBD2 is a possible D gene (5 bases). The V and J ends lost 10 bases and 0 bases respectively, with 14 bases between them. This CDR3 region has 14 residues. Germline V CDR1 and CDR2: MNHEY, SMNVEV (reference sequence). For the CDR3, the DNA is TGTGCCACCCTCGGGGATACTAGCACAGATACGCAGTATTTT. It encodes CATLGDTSTDTQYF.

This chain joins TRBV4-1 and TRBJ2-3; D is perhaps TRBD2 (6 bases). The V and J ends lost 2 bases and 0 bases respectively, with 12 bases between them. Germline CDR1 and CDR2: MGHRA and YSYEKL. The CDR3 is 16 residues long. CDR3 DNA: TGCGCCAGCAGCCAAACAACTAGCCTTAGCACAGATACGCAGTATTTT. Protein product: CASSQTTSLSTDTQYF.

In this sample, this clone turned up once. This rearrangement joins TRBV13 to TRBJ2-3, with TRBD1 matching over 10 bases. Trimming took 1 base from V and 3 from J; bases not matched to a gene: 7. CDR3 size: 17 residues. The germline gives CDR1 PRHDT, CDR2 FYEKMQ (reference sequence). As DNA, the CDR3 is TGTGCCAGCAGCTTAGAAAGACAGGGGGCACAGACAGATACGCAGTATTTT. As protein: CASSLERQGAQTDTQYF.

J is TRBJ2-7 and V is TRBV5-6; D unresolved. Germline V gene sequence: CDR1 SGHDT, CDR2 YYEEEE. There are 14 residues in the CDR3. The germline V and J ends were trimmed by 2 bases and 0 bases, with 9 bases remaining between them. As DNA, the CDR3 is TGTGCCAGCAGCTTCCCCAGAACCTCCTACGAGCAGTACTTC. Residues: CASSFPRTSYEQYF.

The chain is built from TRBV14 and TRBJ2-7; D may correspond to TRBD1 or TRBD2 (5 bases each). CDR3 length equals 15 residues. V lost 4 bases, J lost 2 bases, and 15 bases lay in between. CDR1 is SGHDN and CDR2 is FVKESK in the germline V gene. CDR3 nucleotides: TGTGCCAGCAGCCTATACACCGGGACCCCCTACGAGCAGTACTTC. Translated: CASSLYTGTPYEQYF.

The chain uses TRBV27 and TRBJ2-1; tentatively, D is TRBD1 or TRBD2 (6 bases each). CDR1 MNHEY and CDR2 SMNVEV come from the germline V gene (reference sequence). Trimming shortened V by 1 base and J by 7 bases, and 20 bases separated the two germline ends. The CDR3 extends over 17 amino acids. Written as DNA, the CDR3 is TGTGCCAGCAGTTTATTTTATCTTGGGGGCGCGGGGAATGAGCAGTTCTTC. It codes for CASSLFYLGGAGNEQFF.